The 22 T cell receptor beta chains below were found in one sample sequenced in a study of CD8+CD57+ T cells in acquired aplastic anemia. Patients who underwent sequencing had shown CD8+CD57+ cell expansion by flow cytometry. TCR beta VDJ combinations and CDR3 sequences were profiled from genomic DNA. TCRdb redid the calling of the reads with MiXCR, one entry per CDR3 protein. The sample yields under 150,000 distinct CDR3 sequences, nearly 40% seen once. The sequenced sample was sorted CD4+, CD8+, or CD8+CD57+ T cells (not recorded which) from PBMCs. The receptors derive from a human donor with aplastic anemia.

As regards this clonotype: A read error may explain this, as a much larger clone is one base away. This is likely a read error, given that the CDR3 carries no conserved phenylalanine or tryptophan at its end. This chain joins TRBV12-5 and TRBJ1-5; 7 bases agree with TRBD1. V lost 6 bases and J lost 2; bases outside the gene matches: 4. This CDR3 is 14 amino acids long. Germline CDR1 LGHNT, CDR2 FRNRAP. The CDR3, as DNA: TGTGCTAGTGGAGGGGGCATGGGCAATCAGCCCCAGCATCTT. Amino acids: CASGGGMGNQPQHL.

The chain combines TRBV24-1 with TRBJ1-5; the match to TRBD1 covers 10 bases. CDR3 size: 16 residues. V lost 5 bases to trimming and J lost 7 bases; unmatched junction nucleotides: 10. Germline lookup yields CDR1 KGHDR and CDR2 SFDVKD. The CDR3 coding sequence is TGTGCCACCAGTGGGGGGACAGGGGTGATGAGCCAGCCCCAGCATTTT. Translated, it gives CATSGGTGVMSQPQHF.

There are many counts of this clonotype. The chain joins TRBV6-2 or TRBV6-3 to TRBJ2-3, with 9 bases fitting TRBD1. V was clipped by 5 bases and J by 2 bases; unmatched bases: 2. The CDR3 spans 14 residues. Germline values: CDR1 MNHEY, CDR2 SVGEGT. CDR3 nucleotides: TGTGCCAGCAGTCGGGACAGGGACACAGATACGCAGTATTTT. Its protein product is CASSRDRDTDTQYF.

Notes on this clonotype: Since the CDR3 does not end with the conserved phenylalanine or tryptophan, this likely comes from a read error. V is TRBV29-1 and J is TRBJ2-5, with 7 bases identical to TRBD2. Germline-derived CDR1 and CDR2 are SQVTM and ANQGSEA. CDR3 length: 13 residues. CDR3: CSVEQGGQGTQYS. The CDR3 region has the DNA TGCAGCGTTGAACAGGGAGGGCAAGGGACCCAGTACTCC.

This clonotype was counted ten times or more. J is TRBJ1-3 and V is TRBV29-1; no clear D. V lost 2 bases and J lost 1, with 6 bases in between. Germline-derived CDR1 and CDR2 are SQVTM and ANQGSEA. The CDR3 loop spans 13 amino acids. The CDR3 DNA is TGCAGCGTTGAATCGGGGTCTGGAAACACCATATATTTT. It encodes CSVESGSGNTIYF.

In the case of this clonotype: Since the CDR3 does not end with the conserved phenylalanine or tryptophan, this likely comes from a read error. V is TRBV4-1 and J is TRBJ1-1; D may be TRBD1 (5 bases). CDR1 is MGHRA and CDR2 is YSYEKL in the germline V gene. Trimming removed 4 bases at V and 1 base at J, with 10 bases between. The CDR3 has 14 residues. DNA of the CDR3: TGCGCCAGCAGCCTGGGCGGGGGGAACACTGAAGCTTTCCTT. Its protein is CASSLGGGNTEAFL.

This clonotype is a singleton in its sample. The J gene is TRBJ2-3, the V gene TRBV29-1; D might be TRBD2 (6 bases). This CDR3 is 13 amino acids long. The V end lost 8 bases, the J end lost 0 bases, and 12 bases lay between the germline ends. From germline, CDR1 is SQVTM and CDR2 ANQGSEA. CDR3 sequence reads: CSTPGTSTDTQYF. As DNA, the CDR3 is TGCAGCACCCCCGGGACTAGCACAGATACGCAGTATTTT.

This clonotype was seen ten or more times. The chain has TRBV7-6 and TRBJ1-4, with D uncertain. This CDR3 comprises 16 residues. V lost 5 bases and J lost 0, with 13 bases in between. The germline V gene has CDR1 SGHVS and CDR2 FNYEAQ. The CDR3 coding sequence is TGTGCCAGCAGCCCCGCACTAGGCGCAACTAATGAAAAACTGTTTTTT. Its protein is CASSPALGATNEKLFF. Complete variable domain (other parts from reference TRBV7-6 and TRBJ1-4): GAGVSQSPRYKVTKRGQDVALRCDPISGHVSLYWYRQALGQGPEFLTYFNYEAQQDKSGLPNDRFSAERPEGSISTLTIQRTEQRDSAMYRCASSPALGATNEKLFFGSGTQLSVL.

The genes are TRBV4-2 and TRBJ2-1, with 10 positions matching TRBD2. This CDR3 has 17 residues. V shed 4 bases and J 5 bases; nucleotides not matched to a gene: 11. Germline CDR1 reads LGHNA; CDR2 reads YNFKEQ. The CDR3 DNA follows: TGTGCCAGCAGCCCAAGGGGGAGCGGGGGGGCTAACAATGAGCAGTTCTTC. Amino acids: CASSPRGSGGANNEQFF.

This clonotype was found many times. The chain's CDR3 is CSVGPSSYEQYF. In DNA form, the CDR3 reads TGCAGCGTTGGACCCAGCTCCTACGAGCAGTACTTC. The chain is built from TRBV29-1 and TRBJ2-7; the D is unclear. The CDR3 runs to 12 residues. Trimming left V 4 bases short and J 0 bases short, with 7 bases between. Germline loops: CDR1 SQVTM, CDR2 ANQGSEA.

This clonotype was picked up a small number of times. A junction boundary mismatches the germline segment, possibly from a read error. This chain uses TRBV19 with TRBJ2-3, with D uncertain. This CDR3 is built from 14 residues. Germline V CDR1 and CDR2: LNHDA, SQIVND (reference sequence). This chain's CDR3 is CARSIRSSTDTQYF. CDR3 bases: TGTGCCCGTAGTATACGAAGCAGCACAGATACGCAGTATTTT.

The chain combines TRBV6-5 with TRBJ2-2; D could derive from TRBD1 or TRBD2 (5 bases each). V lost 0 bases and J lost 6, with 8 bases in between. The CDR3 extends over 14 amino acids. Germline assignment: CDR1 MNHEY and CDR2 SVGAGI. DNA for the CDR3: TGTGCCAGCAGTTACTCGGGGGTCTCCGGGGAGCTGTTTTTT. This encodes CASSYSGVSGELFF.

The gene calls are TRBV6-5 and TRBJ2-5; 12 bases are a match to TRBD1. The CDR3 totals 18 residues. Germline CDR1 is MNHEY and CDR2 is SVGAGI. After removal of 0 bases from V and 2 bases from J, the junction contained 7 bases not matched to a gene. For the CDR3, the DNA is TGTGCCAGCAGTTACTCGGGACAGGGGGCTGGAAGGCAAGAGACCCAGTACTTC. Its translation: CASSYSGQGAGRQETQYF.

This clonotype was observed a few times. This chain links TRBV15 with TRBJ2-7, with D uncertain. Germline assignment: CDR1 LNHNV and CDR2 YYDKDF (reference sequence). V dropped 8 bases and J dropped 2 bases, with 10 bases sitting between them. The CDR3 loop spans 12 amino acids. As DNA, the CDR3 is TGTGCCACCTCCGGATCCCCCTACGAGCAGTACTTC. Translating gives CATSGSPYEQYF.

This clonotype was observed many times. The gene calls are TRBV6-1 and TRBJ1-1; D is ambiguous. Germline CDR1 and CDR2: MNHNS and SASEGT. CDR3 length: 12 residues. The V gene lost 7 bases and the J gene lost 4 bases, with 10 bases spanning the gap. This CDR3 reads CASKRVVTEAFF. CDR3 nucleotides: TGTGCCAGCAAGAGGGTGGTCACTGAAGCTTTCTTT.

This clonotype was seen a single time. V is TRBV7-2 and J is TRBJ2-7; D call uncertain. V was pared by 0 bases and J by 5 bases, with 17 bases between. This CDR3 has 16 amino acids. CDR1 is SGHTA and CDR2 is FQGNSA in the germline V gene. This CDR3 is CASSLARFGLVHEQYF. The CDR3 DNA sequence: TGTGCCAGCAGCTTAGCGCGTTTCGGGTTGGTCCACGAGCAGTACTTC.

This clonotype has ten or more counts. The rearrangement links TRBV6-1 to TRBJ2-7, with 7 bases aligning to TRBD1. The V gene's germline CDR1 is MNHNS and CDR2 SASEGT. V shed 4 bases, J shed 4 bases, and the junction held 10 bases outside the gene matches. The CDR3 sequence is 15 residues long. This CDR3 reads CASSVPGQALYEQYF. Here the CDR3 DNA reads TGTGCCAGCAGTGTCCCAGGACAGGCCTTATACGAGCAGTACTTC.

This clonotype was detected many times. V is TRBV20-1 and J is TRBJ1-5, with a tentative D call TRBD1 (6 bases). This CDR3 region has 12 residues. Germline V gene lookup returns CDR1 DFQATT and CDR2 SNEGSKA (reference sequence). CDR3 bases: TGCAGCGTTACAGGGTTTAGTCAGCCCCAGCATTTT. Residues: CSVTGFSQPQHF.

Comments on this clonotype: Given a much more abundant clone one base away, this may be a read error. Since no conserved phenylalanine or tryptophan closes the CDR3, a read error is the likely cause. The CDR3 coding sequence is TGTGCCTGGAGTGCGAACTATGGCTACACCCTC. Residues: CAWSANYGYTL. This sequence joins TRBV30 and TRBJ1-2; D gene uncertain. The CDR3 has 11 amino acids. The V end was cut by 1 base, the J end by 2 bases, with 2 bases between. Per the germline V gene, CDR1 is GTSNPN and CDR2 is SVGIG (reference sequence).

This chain connects TRBV10-2 to TRBJ2-7; D may be TRBD1 (5 bases). CDR3 length equals 14 residues. Germline V gives CDR1 WSHSY, CDR2 SAAADI. V was clipped by 5 bases and J by 2 bases, with 13 bases between them. CDR3 bases: TGCGCCAGCAGTTGGGGCGAGGATGCCTACGAGCAGTACTTC. Its translation: CASSWGEDAYEQYF.

In its sample, this clonotype is large. The rearrangement joins TRBV29-1 to TRBJ2-6; D may be TRBD2 (5 bases). CDR1 is SQVTM and CDR2 is ANQGSEA in the germline V gene. The CDR3 contains 14 residues. Between the trimmed V and J ends, which lost 7 bases and 4 bases, there was a span of 14 bases. CDR3 bases: TGCAGCGCCCTAGCCCCGACCGGGGCCAACGTCCTGACTTTC. Translation gives CSALAPTGANVLTF. Together with reference TRBV29-1 and TRBJ2-6, the CDR3 gives the full variable domain: SAVISQKPSRDICQRGTSLTIQCQVDSQVTMMFWYRQQPGQSLTLIATANQGSEATYESGFVIDKFPISRPNLTFSTLTVSNMSPEDSSIYLCSALAPTGANVLTFGAGSRLTVL.

This clonotype was recorded many times. The chain has TRBV6-1 and TRBJ1-2, with no clear D. With 6 bases removed from V and 3 bases from J, the gap between germline ends came to 14 bases. Germline V gene data show CDR1 as MNHNS and CDR2 as SASEGT. This CDR3 is 14 amino acids long. The CDR3 protein is CASSPPDFYYGYTF. The CDR3 bases are TGTGCCAGCAGCCCACCAGACTTTTACTATGGCTACACCTTC.